The 31 T cell receptor beta chains in this list originate from one sample, sequenced in a study of blood T cell repertoires in COVID-19. The method was immunoSEQ multiplex PCR; TCRdb's version includes in-frame clones alone and lacks a portion of them. In the table there are 200,000 or so clones, approximately 81% of which are singletons. The specimen sequenced was peripheral blood. The receptors shown here come from a person aged 65-85 years with COVID-19, enrolled during active disease.

The rearrangement joins TRBV6-5 to TRBJ1-2, with D unresolved. Trimming removed 8 bases at V and 4 bases at J, with 8 bases between. Germline CDR1 MNHEY, CDR2 SVGAGI. The CDR3 is 11 amino acids. CDR3 bases: TGTGCCAGCCGAGCTCCCTATGGCTACACCTTC. It translates to CASRAPYGYTF.

The chain is built from TRBV18 and TRBJ1-2; TRBD1 agrees at 10 bases. Germline-derived CDR1 and CDR2 are KGHSH and LQKENI. V lost 3 bases and J lost 5; bases outside the gene matches: 9. CDR3 length: 16 residues. This CDR3 is CASSPALDRGAYGYTF. The CDR3 nucleotides are TGTGCCAGCTCACCTGCGCTGGACAGGGGGGCTTATGGCTACACCTTC.

This rearrangement joins TRBV9 to TRBJ2-3, with unresolved D. The length of the CDR3 is 15 residues. Germline loops: CDR1 SGDLS, CDR2 YYNGEE. The V and J ends lost 0 bases and 0 bases respectively, with 8 bases between them. The CDR3 DNA sequence: TGTGCCAGCAGCGTAGCATCACAGAGCACAGATACGCAGTATTTT. Translation: CASSVASQSTDTQYF.

The chain uses TRBV9 and TRBJ1-2, with unresolved D. Between the trimmed V and J ends, which lost 0 bases and 6 bases, there was a span of 18 bases. The CDR3 has 16 amino acids. CDR1 is SGDLS, CDR2 YYNGEE, per germline. CDR3 protein: CASSVDLGPRRNGYTF. CDR3 nucleotide sequence: TGTGCCAGCAGCGTAGATCTTGGGCCCCGCAGGAATGGCTACACCTTC.

V gene TRBV18 combines with J gene TRBJ1-1, with TRBD1 matching over 7 bases. Trimming removed 3 bases from V and 7 bases from J; junction bases left unmatched: 5. CDR3 length equals 13 residues. Germline V gene lookup returns CDR1 KGHSH and CDR2 LQKENI. CDR3: CASSPVQGGEAFF. The CDR3, as DNA: TGTGCCAGCTCACCTGTCCAGGGGGGTGAAGCTTTCTTT.

The chain is built from TRBV27 and TRBJ2-7; D is unclear. This CDR3 spans 13 amino acids. V was pared by 3 bases and J by 3 bases, with 9 bases between. The germline gives CDR1 MNHEY, CDR2 SMNVEV (reference sequence). The CDR3 DNA is TGTGCCAGCAGTTTGCCGGGTCTCTACGAGCAGTACTTC. Its translation: CASSLPGLYEQYF.

V usage is TRBV27 and J usage is TRBJ1-4, with a possible D match to TRBD1 (6 bases). Looked up from germline, CDR1 is MNHEY and CDR2 is SMNVEV (reference sequence). This CDR3 has 16 amino acids. V dropped 6 bases and J dropped 6 bases, with 20 bases sitting between them. In nucleotides, the CDR3 is TGTGCCAGCAGACCAAGGGGGGGGTTAAAGGATGAAAAACTGTTTTTT. It encodes CASRPRGGLKDEKLFF.

J is TRBJ1-3 and V is TRBV29-1, with TRBD1 matching 8 bases. The V gene's germline CDR1 is SQVTM and CDR2 ANQGSEA. The J segment lost 7 bases and the V segment lost 0 bases, leaving 5 bases of the junction unmatched. The length of the CDR3 is 14 residues. CDR3 DNA sequence: TGCAGCGTTGAAGAGGACAGGGAATGGAACACCATATATTTT. The encoded protein is CSVEEDREWNTIYF.

In its sample, this clone was seen once. V and J are TRBV7-2 and TRBJ2-3, with D possibly being TRBD2 (5 bases). The CDR3 is 14 residues long. The V gene's germline CDR1 is SGHTA and CDR2 FQGNSA. V lost 8 bases and J lost 3, with 15 bases in between. The CDR3 DNA is TGTGCCAGCGGTCCAGGCGGGTTTACAGATACGCAGTATTTT. Protein product: CASGPGGFTDTQYF.

The genes are TRBV5-6 and TRBJ2-1; 13 nucleotides align to TRBD2. J lost 3 bases, V lost 6 bases, and 12 bases had no gene match. The germline V gene encodes CDR1 SGHDT and CDR2 YYEEEE. This CDR3 has 18 amino acids. The CDR3 region is CASISIGTSGNYYNEQFF. CDR3 DNA: TGTGCCAGCATCAGTATCGGGACTAGCGGGAATTACTACAATGAGCAGTTCTTC.

In DNA, the CDR3 is TGTGCCAGTAGTCCTGAGGGGACAGGGAGCTCTGGAAACACCATATATTTT. This sequence encodes CASSPEGTGSSGNTIYF. The chain combines TRBV19 with TRBJ1-3, with 9 bases identical to TRBD1. Trimming took 5 bases from V and 0 from J; bases not matched to a gene: 8. Per the germline V gene, CDR1 is LNHDA and CDR2 is SQIVND (reference sequence). The CDR3 is made up of 17 amino acids. Full variable domain (outside the CDR3, taken from reference TRBV19 and TRBJ1-3): DGGITQSPKYLFRKEGQNVTLSCEQNLNHDAMYWYRQDPGQGLRLIYYSQIVNDFQKGDIAEGYSVSREKKESFPLTVTSAQKNPTAFYLCASSPEGTGSSGNTIYFGEGSWLTVV.

Only a few counts were recorded for this clone. The chain joins TRBV4-3 to TRBJ1-2, with TRBD1 as a possible D gene (5 bases). This CDR3 comprises 16 residues. V lost 2 bases and J 8 bases, leaving 21 bases between the germline ends. Germline CDR1 and CDR2: LGHNA and YSLEER. CDR3 DNA sequence: TGCGCCAGCAGCCAACTGAGAGCATATATGGGGGGAGGCTACACCTTC. Residues: CASSQLRAYMGGGYTF.

This chain links TRBV27 with TRBJ2-7; 8 bases map to TRBD1. Germline CDR1 is MNHEY and CDR2 is SMNVEV (reference sequence). J gave up 2 bases and V 4 bases, and 4 bases lay outside the gene matches. CDR3 length: 14 amino acids. The CDR3 region is CASSSQGGPYEQYF. DNA for the CDR3: TGTGCCAGCAGTTCACAGGGGGGACCCTACGAGCAGTACTTC.

This clone has more than one count but fewer than ten. This sequence joins TRBV4-3 and TRBJ1-3, with a weak D call TRBD1 (6 bases). The V gene lost 0 bases and the J gene lost 2 bases, with 8 bases spanning the gap. This CDR3 spans 15 amino acids. Germline V gene lookup returns CDR1 LGHNA and CDR2 YSLEER. CDR3 sequence (DNA): TGCGCCAGCAGCCAAGAAGGGGGTGCTGGAAACACCATATATTTT. Its protein is CASSQEGGAGNTIYF.

The V and J genes are TRBV5-1 and TRBJ2-1; TRBD2 might be the D (5 bases). CDR1 and CDR2 (germline): SGHRS, YFSETQ. Trimming shortened V by 0 bases and J by 4 bases, and 5 bases separated the two germline ends. There are 13 residues in the CDR3. This CDR3 reads CASSLGEYNEQFF. In nucleotides, the CDR3 is TGCGCCAGCAGCTTGGGGGAGTACAATGAGCAGTTCTTC.

This chain connects TRBV5-6 to TRBJ2-1; 8 bases agree with TRBD1. The CDR3 runs 16 residues. Trimming took 3 bases from V and 3 from J; bases not matched to a gene: 8. Germline values: CDR1 SGHDT, CDR2 YYEEEE. This chain's CDR3 is CASSSTGTGIYNEQFF. The CDR3 coding sequence is TGTGCCAGCAGCTCCACCGGGACAGGAATCTACAATGAGCAGTTCTTC.

This rearrangement joins TRBV3-1 (or the pseudogene TRBV3-2) to TRBJ1-5, with D possibly matching TRBD1 (5 bases). Germline CDR1 and CDR2: LGHDT and YNNKEL (reference sequence). This CDR3 spans 13 amino acids. V dropped 4 bases and J dropped 7 bases, with 11 bases sitting between them. CDR3 DNA sequence: TGTGCCAGCAGCCCCGGGGGGGGGCAGCCCCAGCATTTT. Protein product: CASSPGGGQPQHF.

This chain uses TRBV11-1 with TRBJ1-4, with TRBD1 matching over 8 bases. Germline assignment: CDR1 SGHAT and CDR2 FQDESV (reference sequence). The length of the CDR3 is 15 residues. Losses at the gene ends were 5 bases for V and 6 bases for J; bases not matched to a gene: 8. Written as DNA, the CDR3 is TGTGCCAGCAGCCGACGGACAGGGTCTTATGAAAAACTGTTTTTT. It codes for CASSRRTGSYEKLFF.

This clone has just a few counts. The chain has TRBV7-2 and TRBJ2-7; maybe TRBD2 (5 bases). The germline gives CDR1 SGHTA, CDR2 FQGNSA. The V end lost 2 bases, the J end lost 6 bases, and 11 bases lay between the germline ends. The CDR3 is 13 residues long. CDR3: CASSLIGVGEQYF. CDR3 DNA: TGTGCCAGCAGCTTAATCGGGGTAGGCGAGCAGTACTTC.

This clone appeared a few times. The rearrangement uses TRBV5-4 and TRBJ2-6, with TRBD1 as a possible D gene (5 bases). V gave up 0 bases and J gave up 2 bases, with 6 bases separating them. Germline V gene sequence: CDR1 SGHNT, CDR2 YYREEE (reference sequence). This CDR3 has 15 residues. CDR3 sequence reads: CASSLARAGANVLTF. The CDR3 coding sequence is TGTGCCAGCAGCTTGGCCAGGGCTGGGGCCAACGTCCTGACTTTC. The variable domain in full, with the rest retrieved from reference TRBV5-4 and TRBJ2-6, is ETGVTQSPTHLIKTRGQQVTLRCSSQSGHNTVSWYQQALGQGPQFIFQYYREEENGRGNFPPRFSGLQFPNYSSELNVNALELDDSALYLCASSLARAGANVLTFGAGSRLTVL.

The chain is built from TRBV6-1 and TRBJ2-2; D perhaps matches TRBD1 (6 bases). Germline V CDR1 and CDR2: MNHNS, SASEGT. Trimming removed 2 bases at V and 10 bases at J, with 17 bases between. The CDR3 covers 15 residues. CDR3 sequence (DNA): TGTGCCAGCAGTGAAAGGGGCTTGAGACAGGAGGAGCTGTTTTTT. Encoded protein: CASSERGLRQEELFF.

Of note for this clone: Other DNA sequences of this sample code for an identical CDR3. J is TRBJ2-2 and V is TRBV18; TRBD1 agrees at 7 bases. V was clipped by 5 bases and J by 1 base; unmatched bases: 1. Germline CDR1 reads KGHSH; CDR2 reads LQKENI. CDR3 length: 14 amino acids. CDR3 in amino acids: CASSRDRNTGELFF. CDR3 bases: TGTGCCAGCTCAAGGGACAGGAACACCGGGGAGCTGTTTTTT.

The chain recombines TRBV7-2 with TRBJ1-6; 9 bases agree with TRBD1. J lost 9 bases, V lost 0 bases, and 9 bases had no gene match. The CDR3 spans 17 residues. The germline V gene has CDR1 SGHTA and CDR2 FQGNSA. CDR3 sequence (DNA): TGTGCCAGCAGCTTAGCCGTTAGGGGGACAGGGAGTTCACCCCTCCACTTT. This sequence encodes CASSLAVRGTGSSPLHF.

The chain carries TRBV29-1 and TRBJ2-2, with D perhaps matching TRBD1 (6 bases). Germline-derived CDR1 and CDR2 are SQVTM and ANQGSEA. Between the trimmed V and J ends, which lost 6 bases and 0 bases, there was a span of 11 bases. CDR3 length equals 14 residues. The DNA for the CDR3 is TGCAGCGTGCCCACAGGGACGAACACCGGGGAGCTGTTTTTT. Residues: CSVPTGTNTGELFF.

The chain couples TRBV4-1 to TRBJ1-5; 9 positions agree with TRBD1. Germline values: CDR1 MGHRA, CDR2 YSYEKL. V lost 8 bases, J lost 1 base, and 6 bases stayed unmatched. CDR3 length: 15 residues. The CDR3 nucleotides read TGCGCCAGCGGAAGGGACAGGGAAAGCAATCAGCCCCAGCATTTT. Translated, it gives CASGRDRESNQPQHF.

The CDR3: CASSYNVRGSPLHF. CDR3 sequence (DNA): TGTGCCAGCAGTTATAATGTCAGGGGATCACCCCTCCACTTT. The chain recombines TRBV6-6 with TRBJ1-6; TRBD1 is a possible D gene (6 bases). Between the trimmed V and J ends, which lost 3 bases and 10 bases, there was a span of 13 bases. CDR1 is MNHNY and CDR2 is SVGAGI in the germline V gene (reference sequence). The CDR3 is made up of 14 amino acids.

The chain recombines TRBV28 with TRBJ1-4; 8 bases fit TRBD1. Trimming cost V 5 bases and J 7 bases; bases outside gene matches: 6. Germline values: CDR1 MDHEN, CDR2 SYDVKM. The CDR3 contains 14 residues. CDR3 in DNA: TGTGCCAGCAGTGCCACCGGGACAGGTGAAAAACTGTTTTTT. Protein sequence: CASSATGTGEKLFF. Combining the CDR3 with reference TRBV28 and TRBJ1-4 gives the whole variable domain DVKVTQSSRYLVKRTGEKVFLECVQDMDHENMFWYRQDPGLGLRLIYFSYDVKMKEKGDIPEGYSVSREKKERFSLILESASTNQTSMYLCASSATGTGEKLFFGSGTQLSVL.

The chain carries TRBV6-4 and TRBJ2-7; maybe TRBD2 (7 bases). Trimming pared 5 bases from V and 0 bases from J, leaving 14 bases between. The germline CDR1 and CDR2 sequences are MRHNA and SNTAGT. The CDR3 length is 15 residues. The CDR3: CASSSLGGDSYEQYF. CDR3 nucleotides: TGTGCCAGCAGTAGCTTAGGGGGGGACTCCTACGAGCAGTACTTC.

This chain links TRBV24-1 with TRBJ2-1; 7 positions match TRBD1. Germline V gives CDR1 KGHDR, CDR2 SFDVKD. V lost 0 bases to trimming and J lost 7 bases; unmatched junction nucleotides: 8. This CDR3 comprises 16 residues. For the CDR3, the DNA is TGTGCCACCAGTGATTTGAGGACAGGCGGTTGGAATGAGCAGTTCTTC. This gives the protein CATSDLRTGGWNEQFF.

The genes are TRBV6-5 and TRBJ2-5, with 7 nucleotides matching TRBD2. Looked up from germline, CDR1 is MNHEY and CDR2 is SVGAGI. The length of the CDR3 is 15 residues. Losses at the gene ends were 6 bases for V and 2 bases for J; bases not matched to a gene: 9. CDR3 amino acids: CASRHSGAGQETQYF. In DNA, the CDR3 is TGTGCCAGCAGACACAGCGGGGCCGGACAAGAGACCCAGTACTTC.

The chain recombines TRBV10-1 with TRBJ1-1, with D perhaps matching TRBD1 (5 bases). Germline V gene sequence: CDR1 WNHNN, CDR2 SYGVQD (reference sequence). This CDR3 is 14 amino acids long. Trimming removed 4 bases from V and 1 base from J, with 10 bases in between. CDR3 in amino acids: CASSGRGQNTEAFF. CDR3 nucleotide sequence: TGCGCCAGCAGTGGGAGGGGCCAGAACACTGAAGCTTTCTTT.